The 3 T cell receptor beta chains reported below all come from one sample, sequenced in a study of beta chain features in type 1 diabetes. Findings of the study overall: All four CD4+ subsets of Type 1 diabetes patients contained TCRB CDR3s that were moderately but significantly shorter.

Their specific antigens are unknown. The whole isolated RNA underwent reverse transcription, so sequencing captured expressed TCRB transcripts. Profiled with immunoSEQ multiplex PCR; TCRdb holds only in-frame clones, not every one. This sample has about 700,000 clones, with roughly 13% found just once. The sequencing input was naive CD4+ T cells from blood. These receptors originate from a man aged 18-30 years with type 1 diabetes.

This chain links TRBV5-1 with TRBJ1-2; D unclear. Germline V CDR1 and CDR2: SGHRS, YFSETQ. This CDR3 is 14 amino acids long. With 4 bases removed from V and 7 bases from J, the gap between germline ends came to 17 bases. CDR3 loop: CASSHGEGYGGYTF. In nucleotides, the CDR3 is TGCGCCAGCAGCCATGGTGAAGGTTACGGTGGCTACACCTTC.

The chain carries TRBV28 and TRBJ2-6, with D perhaps matching TRBD1 or TRBD2 (5 bases each). The length of the CDR3 is 16 residues. V lost 6 bases, J lost 3 bases, and 15 bases lay in between. Per germline, CDR1 MDHEN and CDR2 SYDVKM. This CDR3 is CASSPFPGSGANVLTF. CDR3 in DNA: TGTGCCAGCAGCCCCTTCCCAGGGAGTGGGGCCAACGTCCTGACTTTC.

The chain employs TRBV27 and TRBJ2-5; D uncertain. Trimming took 6 bases from V and 8 from J, leaving 25 bases between them. Germline V gene sequence: CDR1 MNHEY, CDR2 SMNVEV (reference sequence). The CDR3 totals 16 residues. For the CDR3, the DNA is TGTGCCAGCAGGCAAATCTCATCGGCCCCGTCCTTTACCCAGTACTTC. Residues: CASRQISSAPSFTQYF.